This T cell receptor beta chain is drawn from a study of CD8+ T cells in alopecia areata. Lesional scalp punch biopsies and peripheral blood were collected from alopecia areata patients. Reverse transcription of extracted RNA yielded cDNA, which provided the sequencing template. TCRdb's copy holds only in-frame clones and misses some; the assay was immunoSEQ multiplex PCR. The data hold 100,000 to 150,000 clones, with 49% observed a single time. The CDR3 extends over 14 amino acids. V dropped 6 bases and J dropped 3 bases, with 18 bases sitting between them. Germline V CDR1 and CDR2: SQVTM, ANQGSEA. V gene TRBV29-1 combines with J gene TRBJ2-7, with no clear D. Sequencing was performed on CD8+ T cells sorted from blood, taken at week 0. The clonotype originates from a human donor with alopecia areata. The CDR3 bases are TGCAGCGTCTACAGTGGACGGCAAAACTACGAGCAGTACTTC. Translating gives CSVYSGRQNYEQYF.